One TCR beta chain is described in this entry. Its target is not known. The sample comes from a study of T-cell memory formation after mild COVID-19. The study, taken as a whole, reports: Clones which contracted sat mainly in CM and EM if CD4+, and in EMRA if CD8+.

Sample barcodes and UMIs were carried by the TCR alpha and TCR beta cDNA libraries that 5'RACE generated with constant-segment primers. TCRdb used MiXCR to reprocess the 5' RACE reads, holding one entry per CDR3 protein. The repertoire has some 190,000 distinct CDR3 sequences, around 18% of them found once; the top ten carry 2.4%. The CDR3 has 14 amino acids. Germline V gene lookup returns CDR1 SNHLY and CDR2 FYNNEI. Deletions cut 2 bases from V and 1 base from J, with 5 bases between. This TCR was sampled from an adult woman who had mild COVID-19 (a few samples of this study predate the infection). Cell type and time point are not known. The chain employs TRBV2 and TRBJ2-2, with D unclear. The sample consisted of PBMCs or a T cell subset sorted from them (not recorded which). CDR3 DNA: TGTGCCAGCAGTGAACTAAAGAACACCGGGGAGCTGTTTTTT. Encoded protein: CASSELKNTGELFF. Filled out from reference TRBV2 and TRBJ2-2, the complete variable domain reads EPEVTQTPSHQVTQMGQEVILRCVPISNHLYFYWYRQILGQKVEFLVSFYNNEISEKSEIFDDQFSVERPDGSNFTLKIRSTKLEDSAMYFCASSELKNTGELFFGEGSRLTVL.